Sequencing of this TCR beta chain was carried out in a study of beta chain features in type 1 diabetes (dated 2018 in TCRdb). Notes on the research overall: Mean age, gender distribution, total cell number and subset yield did not differ between patients and healthy donors. The study compared the TCRB repertoires of sorted circulating CD4+ T cell subsets in recently diagnosed type 1 diabetes patients with those in matched healthy donors. Whereas all 30 or so donors provided naive and central memory subsets, regulatory and stem cell-like memory subsets were isolated from just 8 patients and roughly eight healthy donors. A total of 107,917,701 sorted cells were examined across all samples, and RNA yield correlated strongly with the number of cells per subset. What the authors observed across the whole study: PCR might favor shorter templates, but patient and control samples were amplified and corrected together, so any skew would affect both groups equally. Naive, central memory and regulatory TCRB repertoires appeared to be more similar among patients than among healthy donors. Only small numbers of individuals were included in the HLA sub-analyses, which left unresolved whether HLA type had any influence on TCRB rearrangement. Because cDNA was sequenced instead of genomic DNA, highly expressing activated cells could be over-represented, though the groups showed no difference in activation or CD3 levels. At VDJ recombination sites, type 1 diabetes patients had fewer insertions and more deleted nucleotides, which implies abnormalities in thymic rearrangement. A moderate but significant shortening of TCRB CDR3 length was observed in type 1 diabetes patients in all four CD4+ subsets.

This clone was seen only a few times. This clone's antigen is unknown. No quality values exist for individual bases; no much larger clone is one base distant. The entire amount of isolated RNA was reverse transcribed using the High Capacity cDNA Reverse Transcription Kit, so the sequenced TCRB transcripts were expressed ones. Deep immunoSEQ sequencing was applied to naive, central memory and regulatory T cell samples, giving an average of roughly 3.3 million total reads per sample. After sorted cells were lysed in RLT buffer, RNA was extracted with DNase-treated RNeasy Micro or Mini kits, with the choice depending on cell number. To prevent cross-contamination, every cell subset was processed on its own, while patient and healthy donor samples were processed together. TCRB sequences were amplified from cDNA with the immunoSEQ multiplex PCR, producing 87-bp fragments spanning the CDR3 region. The amplicons were sequenced using the Illumina HiSeq platform. The authors processed their data as follows. PCR bias was corrected computationally using synthetic template baselines, and reads within Hamming distance 2 were collapsed, with unmergeable singletons discarded. By aligning reads against IMGT, V, D and J genes, CDR3 length, and insertions or deletions at six rearrangement sites were assigned. Within each subset, clonotype counts were normalized to sorted cell number, after which true diversity and Gini coefficients were computed with the tcR R package. Repertoire sharing was quantified using the overlap coefficient calculated on TCRB nucleotide sequences. Out-of-frame TCRB sequences from naive cells were analyzed as a proxy for the pre-selection repertoire. TCRdb took this table from immuneACCESS and kept in-frame rearrangements with V and J called. Such tables lack part of the clones; where checked against another copy, unresolved V genes explain under half of the gap, and the rest is unexplained. V and J calls and clone size are copied from that table; D and trimming were computed from the DNA. In this sample the table shows about 900,000 clones, 15% to 20% of which occur a single time. The ten largest clones represent 0.02% to 0.025% of the sample.

V and J are trimmed by 6 bases and 10 bases, and the gene matches miss 9 bases of the junction. The germline V gene yields MNHNS for CDR1 and SASEGT for CDR2. The CDR3 holds 15 amino acids from the cysteine to the phenylalanine. CDR3 DNA only is kept here, 45 bases in frame from base 1. From each donor, a single peripheral blood sample of around 120 mL on average was drawn into heparinised tubes. A BD FACSAria II and a panel including CD45RO, CCR7, CD25, CD127, CD95 and CD27 were used to sort naive, central memory, regulatory and stem cell-like memory CD4+ T cells. All sorted populations exceeded 98% purity. PBMCs were separated immediately by Lymphoprep density gradient centrifugation and were stained directly, without being cultured. To minimize batch effects, samples were stained and sorted in pairs, one healthy donor with one patient per experiment.

This receptor was taken from a woman between 18 and 29 years old in good health. The rearrangement combines TRBV6-1 with TRBJ2-1; the junction holds 13 bases that match TRBD2. The sequenced sample was naive CD4+ T cells from blood. Taken with the paper, the label for cell subset or site translates to: true naive CD4+ T cells. The DNA sequence is TGTGCCAGCAGCCCGGGACTAGCGGGGTTGAAGGAGCAGTTCTTC. It is translated as CASSPGLAGLKEQFF.